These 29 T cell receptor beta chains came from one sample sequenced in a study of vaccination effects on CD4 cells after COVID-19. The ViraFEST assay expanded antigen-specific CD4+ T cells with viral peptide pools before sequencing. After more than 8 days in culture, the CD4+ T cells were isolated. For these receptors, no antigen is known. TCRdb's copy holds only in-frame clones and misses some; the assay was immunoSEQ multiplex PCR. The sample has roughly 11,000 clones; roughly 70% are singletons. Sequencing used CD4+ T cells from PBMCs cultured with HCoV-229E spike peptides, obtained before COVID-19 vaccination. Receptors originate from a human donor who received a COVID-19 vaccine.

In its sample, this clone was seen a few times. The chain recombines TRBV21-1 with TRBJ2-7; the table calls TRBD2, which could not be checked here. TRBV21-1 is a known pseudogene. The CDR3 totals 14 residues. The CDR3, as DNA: TGTGCCAGCAGCGGCGGGGCAACCCCCTACGAGCAGTACTTC. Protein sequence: CASSGGATPYEQYF.

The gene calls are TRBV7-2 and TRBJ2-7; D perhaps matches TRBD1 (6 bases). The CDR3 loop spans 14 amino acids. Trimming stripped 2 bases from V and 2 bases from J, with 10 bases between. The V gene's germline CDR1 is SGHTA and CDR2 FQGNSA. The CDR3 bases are TGTGCCAGCAGCTTAATGGGGGCCGCCTACGAGCAGTACTTC. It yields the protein CASSLMGAAYEQYF.

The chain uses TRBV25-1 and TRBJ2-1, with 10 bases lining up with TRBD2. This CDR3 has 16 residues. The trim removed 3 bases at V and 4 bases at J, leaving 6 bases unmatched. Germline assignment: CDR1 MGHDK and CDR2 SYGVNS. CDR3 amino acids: CASSDKTSGVYNEQFF. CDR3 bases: TGTGCCAGCAGTGATAAAACTAGCGGGGTTTACAATGAGCAGTTCTTC.

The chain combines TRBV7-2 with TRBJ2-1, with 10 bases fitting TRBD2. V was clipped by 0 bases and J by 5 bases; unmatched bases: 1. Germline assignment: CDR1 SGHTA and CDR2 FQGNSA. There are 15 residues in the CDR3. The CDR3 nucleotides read TGTGCCAGCAGCTTAGCTAGCGGGGGGCACAATGAGCAGTTCTTC. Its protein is CASSLASGGHNEQFF.

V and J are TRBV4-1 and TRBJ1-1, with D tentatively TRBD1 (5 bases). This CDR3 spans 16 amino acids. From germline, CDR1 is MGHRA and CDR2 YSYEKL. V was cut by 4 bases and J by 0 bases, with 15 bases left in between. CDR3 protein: CASSPGRGGLNTEAFF. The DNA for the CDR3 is TGCGCCAGCAGCCCGGGGAGGGGTGGATTGAACACTGAAGCTTTCTTT.

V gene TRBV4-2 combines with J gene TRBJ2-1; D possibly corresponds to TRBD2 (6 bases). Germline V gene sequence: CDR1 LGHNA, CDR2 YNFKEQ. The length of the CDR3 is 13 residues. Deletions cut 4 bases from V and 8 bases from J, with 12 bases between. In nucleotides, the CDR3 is TGTGCCAGCAGCCCCAGAGGCGGGGATGAGCAGTTCTTC. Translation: CASSPRGGDEQFF.

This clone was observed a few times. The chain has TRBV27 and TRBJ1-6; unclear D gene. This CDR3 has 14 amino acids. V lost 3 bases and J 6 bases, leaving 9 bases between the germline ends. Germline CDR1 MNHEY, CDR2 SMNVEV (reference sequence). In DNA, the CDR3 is TGTGCCAGCAGTTTCGGGCCTTTTAATTCACCCCTCCACTTT. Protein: CASSFGPFNSPLHF.

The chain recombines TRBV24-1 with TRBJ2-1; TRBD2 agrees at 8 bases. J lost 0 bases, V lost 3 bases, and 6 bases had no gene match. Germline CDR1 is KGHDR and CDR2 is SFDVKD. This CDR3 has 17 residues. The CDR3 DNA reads TGTGCCACCAGTGATCCCTGGAGCGGGAGCTCCTACAATGAGCAGTTCTTC. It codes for CATSDPWSGSSYNEQFF.

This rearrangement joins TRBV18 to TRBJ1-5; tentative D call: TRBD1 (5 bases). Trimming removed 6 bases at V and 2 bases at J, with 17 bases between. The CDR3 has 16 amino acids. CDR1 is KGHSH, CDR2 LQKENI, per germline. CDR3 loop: CASSSGPPRGNQPQHF. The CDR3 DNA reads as TGTGCCAGCTCGTCGGGACCGCCGCGAGGCAATCAGCCCCAGCATTTT.

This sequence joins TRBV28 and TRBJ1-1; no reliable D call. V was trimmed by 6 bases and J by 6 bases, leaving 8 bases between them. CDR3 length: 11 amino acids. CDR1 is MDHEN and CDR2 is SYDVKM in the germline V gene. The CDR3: CASRRAAEAFF. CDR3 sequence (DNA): TGTGCCAGCAGGCGGGCGGCTGAAGCTTTCTTT.

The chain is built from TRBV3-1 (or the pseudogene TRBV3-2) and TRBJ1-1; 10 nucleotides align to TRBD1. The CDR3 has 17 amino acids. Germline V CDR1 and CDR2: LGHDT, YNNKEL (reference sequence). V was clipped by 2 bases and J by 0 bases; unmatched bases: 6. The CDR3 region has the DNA TGTGCCAGCAGCCAACAAAGGACAGGGGGTTTGAACACTGAAGCTTTCTTT. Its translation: CASSQQRTGGLNTEAFF.

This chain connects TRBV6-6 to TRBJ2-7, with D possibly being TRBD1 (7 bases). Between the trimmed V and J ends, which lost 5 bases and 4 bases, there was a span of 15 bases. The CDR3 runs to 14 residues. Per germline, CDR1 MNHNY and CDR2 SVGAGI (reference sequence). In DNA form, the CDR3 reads TGTGCCAGCAGTCTCCCGACAGGGACTTACGAGCAGTACTTC. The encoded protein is CASSLPTGTYEQYF.

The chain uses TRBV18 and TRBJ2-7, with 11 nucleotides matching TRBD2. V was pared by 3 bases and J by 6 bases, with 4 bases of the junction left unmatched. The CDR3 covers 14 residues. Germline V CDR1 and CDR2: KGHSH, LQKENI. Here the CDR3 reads CASSPKTSGSEQYF. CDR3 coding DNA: TGTGCCAGCTCACCGAAAACTAGCGGGAGCGAGCAGTACTTC.

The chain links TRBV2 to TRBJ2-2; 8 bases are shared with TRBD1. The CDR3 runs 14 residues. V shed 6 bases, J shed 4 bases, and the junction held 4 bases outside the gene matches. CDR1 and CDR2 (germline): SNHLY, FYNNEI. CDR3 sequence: CASRRQGRTGELFF. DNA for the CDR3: TGTGCCAGCAGAAGACAGGGGCGCACCGGGGAGCTGTTTTTT.

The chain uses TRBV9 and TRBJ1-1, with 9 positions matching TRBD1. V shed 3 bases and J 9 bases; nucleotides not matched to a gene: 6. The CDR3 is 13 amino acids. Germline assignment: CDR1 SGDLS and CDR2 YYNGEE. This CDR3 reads CASSASQGAQAFF. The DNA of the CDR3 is TGTGCCAGCAGCGCTTCACAGGGGGCGCAAGCTTTCTTT.

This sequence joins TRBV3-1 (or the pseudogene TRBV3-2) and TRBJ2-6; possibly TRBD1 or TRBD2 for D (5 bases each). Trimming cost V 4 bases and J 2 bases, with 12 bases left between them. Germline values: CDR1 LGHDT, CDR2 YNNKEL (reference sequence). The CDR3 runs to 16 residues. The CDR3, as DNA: TGTGCCAGCAGCCTGGGGACGAGGGCTGGGGCCAACGTCCTGACTTTC. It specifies CASSLGTRAGANVLTF.

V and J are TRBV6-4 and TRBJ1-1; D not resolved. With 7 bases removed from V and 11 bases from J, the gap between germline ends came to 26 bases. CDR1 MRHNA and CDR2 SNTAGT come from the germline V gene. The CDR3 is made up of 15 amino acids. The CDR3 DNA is TGTGCCAGCAAGGCCGGAGTGGGGTCCGCAGGCGAGGCTTTCTTT. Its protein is CASKAGVGSAGEAFF.

In DNA form, the CDR3 reads TGCAGTGCTAGTCTTCCGGACGGCGTAAAGCCCCAGCATTTT. Translating gives CSASLPDGVKPQHF. The J gene is TRBJ1-5, the V gene TRBV20-1, with D hard to call. Germline V lookup: CDR1 DFQATT, CDR2 SNEGSKA (reference sequence). This CDR3 comprises 14 residues. Trimming took off 3 bases at V and 8 bases at J, with 17 bases between the two ends.

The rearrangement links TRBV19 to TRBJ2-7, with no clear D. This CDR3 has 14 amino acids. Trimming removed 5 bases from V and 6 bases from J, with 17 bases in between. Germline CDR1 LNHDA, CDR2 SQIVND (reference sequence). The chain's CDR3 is CASSLPGLPGEQYF. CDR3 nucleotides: TGTGCCAGTAGTCTCCCCGGCCTCCCCGGCGAGCAGTACTTC.

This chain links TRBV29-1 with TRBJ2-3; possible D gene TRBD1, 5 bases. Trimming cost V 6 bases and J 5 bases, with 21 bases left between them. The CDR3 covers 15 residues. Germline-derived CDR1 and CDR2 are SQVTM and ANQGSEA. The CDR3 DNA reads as TGCAGCGTCACACCCGCGGCAGTTAGGGGAGATACGCAGTATTTT. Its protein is CSVTPAAVRGDTQYF.

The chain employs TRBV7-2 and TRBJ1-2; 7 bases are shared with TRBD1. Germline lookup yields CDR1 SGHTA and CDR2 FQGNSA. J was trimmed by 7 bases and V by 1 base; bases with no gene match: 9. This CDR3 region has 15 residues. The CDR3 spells CASSLVEGALSGYTF. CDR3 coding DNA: TGTGCCAGCAGCTTAGTGGAGGGGGCCCTTAGTGGCTACACCTTC.

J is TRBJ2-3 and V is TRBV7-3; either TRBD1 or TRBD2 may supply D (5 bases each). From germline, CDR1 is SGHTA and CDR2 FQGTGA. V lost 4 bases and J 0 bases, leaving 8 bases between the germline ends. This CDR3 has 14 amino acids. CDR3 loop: CASSSGASTDTQYF. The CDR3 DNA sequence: TGTGCCAGCAGCTCCGGGGCGAGCACAGATACGCAGTATTTT. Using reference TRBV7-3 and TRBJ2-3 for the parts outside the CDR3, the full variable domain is GAGVSQTPSNKVTEKGKYVELRCDPISGHTALYWYRQSLGQGPEFLIYFQGTGAADDSGLPNDRFFAVRPEGSVSTLKIQRTERGDSAVYLCASSSGASTDTQYFGPGTRLTVL.

CDR3 in amino acids: CASSPYLTTEAFF. The CDR3 DNA reads TGTGCCAGCAGTCCCTACTTGACCACTGAAGCTTTCTTT. The chain employs TRBV12-3 or TRBV12-4 and TRBJ1-1; no clear D. This CDR3 has 13 residues. Trimming left V 5 bases short and J 4 bases short, with 11 bases between.

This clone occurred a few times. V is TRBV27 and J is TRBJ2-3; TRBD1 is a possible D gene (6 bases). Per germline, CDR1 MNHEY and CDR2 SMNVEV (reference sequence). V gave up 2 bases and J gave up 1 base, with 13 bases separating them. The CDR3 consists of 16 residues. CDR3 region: CASSLRVTGRTDTQYF. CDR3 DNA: TGTGCCAGCAGTTTAAGGGTGACAGGCCGCACAGATACGCAGTATTTT.

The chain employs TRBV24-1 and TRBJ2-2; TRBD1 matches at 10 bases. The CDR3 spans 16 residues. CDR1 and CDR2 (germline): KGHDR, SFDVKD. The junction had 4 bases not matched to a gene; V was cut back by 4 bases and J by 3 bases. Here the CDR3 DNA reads TGTGCCACCAGTGACCCCGGGACAGGGGACACCGGGGAGCTGTTTTTT. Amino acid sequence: CATSDPGTGDTGELFF.

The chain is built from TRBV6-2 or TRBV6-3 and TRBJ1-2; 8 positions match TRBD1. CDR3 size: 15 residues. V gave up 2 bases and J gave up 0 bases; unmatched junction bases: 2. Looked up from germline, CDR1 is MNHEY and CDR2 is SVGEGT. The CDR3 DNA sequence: TGTGCCAGCAGTTACGGGGACAGGCCTAACTATGGCTACACCTTC. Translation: CASSYGDRPNYGYTF.

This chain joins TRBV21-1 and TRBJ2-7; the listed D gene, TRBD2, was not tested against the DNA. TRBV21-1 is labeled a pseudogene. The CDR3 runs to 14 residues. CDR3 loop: CASSKTLAGVEQYF. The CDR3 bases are TGTGCCAGCAGCAAAACCCTAGCGGGGGTGGAGCAGTACTTC.

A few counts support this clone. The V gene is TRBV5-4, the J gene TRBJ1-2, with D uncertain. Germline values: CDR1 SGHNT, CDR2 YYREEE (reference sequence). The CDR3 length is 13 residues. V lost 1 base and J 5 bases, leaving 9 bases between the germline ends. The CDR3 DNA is TGTGCCAGCAGCTTGAAGGGTGAATATGGCTACACCTTC. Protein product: CASSLKGEYGYTF.

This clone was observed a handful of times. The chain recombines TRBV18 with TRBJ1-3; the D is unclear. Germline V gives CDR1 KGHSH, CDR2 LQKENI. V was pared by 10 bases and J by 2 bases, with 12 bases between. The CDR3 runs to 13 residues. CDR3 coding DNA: TGTGCCACCCAAGAGGGCCCTGGAAACACCATATATTTT. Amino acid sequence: CATQEGPGNTIYF.